This T cell receptor (beta chain) was identified during a study of T cell responses to AZD1222 COVID-19 vaccine. Findings and limits, study-wide: After the peak T cell response, and only then, were repertoires sampled. Seropositivity was recorded at baseline in only 6 or 7 AZD1222 recipients. Researchers report vaccine-associated CD4 TCRs spanning spike, with dominance at 160-218 and 743-854.

The table came from immunoSEQ multiplex PCR; TCRdb's copy has only in-frame clones and leaves some out. The profile covers about 120,000 clones, with just under 90% appearing a single time and 4.4% taken by the ten largest. The CDR3 runs 14 residues. Trimming pared 5 bases from V and 5 bases from J, leaving 12 bases between. From germline, CDR1 is MRHNA and CDR2 SNTAGT. Of note for this clone: Its antigen remains unidentified.

Sequences were derived from peripheral blood, sampled on day 0 of AZD1222 vaccination. This TCR came from an adult in good health. This rearrangement joins TRBV6-4 to TRBJ1-4; no reliable D call. The CDR3 here is CASSPEDGNEKLFF. The CDR3 DNA reads TGTGCCAGCAGTCCGGAGGACGGGAATGAAAAACTGTTTTTT.